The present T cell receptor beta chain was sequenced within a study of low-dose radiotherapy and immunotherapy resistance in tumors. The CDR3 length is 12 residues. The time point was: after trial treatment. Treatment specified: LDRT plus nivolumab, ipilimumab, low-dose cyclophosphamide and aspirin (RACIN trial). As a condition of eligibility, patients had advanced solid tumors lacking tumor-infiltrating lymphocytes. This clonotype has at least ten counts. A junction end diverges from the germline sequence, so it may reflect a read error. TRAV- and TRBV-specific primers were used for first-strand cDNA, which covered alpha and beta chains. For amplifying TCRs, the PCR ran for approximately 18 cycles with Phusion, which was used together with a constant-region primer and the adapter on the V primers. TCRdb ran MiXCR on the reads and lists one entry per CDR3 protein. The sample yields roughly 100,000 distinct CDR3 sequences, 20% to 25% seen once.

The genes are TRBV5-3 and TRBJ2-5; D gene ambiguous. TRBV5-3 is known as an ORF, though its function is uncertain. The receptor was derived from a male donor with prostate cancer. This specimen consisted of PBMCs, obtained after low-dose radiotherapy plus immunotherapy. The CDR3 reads CASSLASETQYF. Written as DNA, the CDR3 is TGTGCCAGCAGCTTGGCCTCGGAGACCCAGTACTTC.